This T cell receptor (beta chain) was sequenced during a study of blood T cell repertoires in COVID-19. This study enrolled people aged about 18 to 100 from approximately 24 US geographic areas. V was pared by 2 bases and J by 5 bases, with 6 bases between. The CDR3 extends over 12 amino acids. From germline, CDR1 is MNHEY and CDR2 SMNVEV (reference sequence). Per the study methods: Reference gene primer amplification yielded estimated nucleated cell counts. Libraries were prepared by immunoSEQ multiplex PCR; TCRdb keeps only in-frame clonotypes and omits some of them. V, J and clone size were drawn from that table, and D and trimming were deduced from the DNA. The sample records a few hundred thousand clones, about 90% being singletons.

The chain carries TRBV27 and TRBJ1-1; possible D gene TRBD1, 6 bases. This TCR came from a human donor in a cohort exposed to, infected with or recovered from COVID-19 (not recorded which). The donor label of this sample is uncertain. The sample comprised PBMCs or T cells enriched from blood (not recorded which). CDR3: CASSLRGTEAFF. The CDR3 DNA reads TGTGCCAGCAGTTTAAGGGGGACTGAAGCTTTCTTT.